The 8 T cell receptor beta chains reported below all come from one sample, sequenced in a study of cytomegalovirus exposure and HLA in healthy donors. The PCR had 60 Vbeta and 13 Jbeta primers. The data were produced by immunoSEQ multiplex PCR, yet TCRdb's version contains in-frame clones alone and is incomplete. The data hold about 200,000 clones, with approximately 78% observed a single time. Material: PBMCs. The receptors were gathered from a man younger than 45 in good health and CMV-seronegative.

This rearrangement joins TRBV2 to TRBJ1-5; tentatively, D is TRBD1 (5 bases). The V and J ends lost 6 bases and 6 bases respectively, with 12 bases between them. Germline V gives CDR1 SNHLY, CDR2 FYNNEI. The CDR3 loop spans 13 amino acids. CDR3 nucleotide sequence: TGTGCCAGCAGGGAGAGGGGAGGTCAGCCCCAGCATTTT. Translating it yields CASRERGGQPQHF. The entire variable domain, with the rest obtained from reference TRBV2 and TRBJ1-5, is as follows: EPEVTQTPSHQVTQMGQEVILRCVPISNHLYFYWYRQILGQKVEFLVSFYNNEISEKSEIFDDQFSVERPDGSNFTLKIRSTKLEDSAMYFCASRERGGQPQHFGDGTRLSIL.

The chain joins TRBV28 to TRBJ1-5; D not resolved. The CDR3 is 16 amino acids. V was shortened by 5 bases and J by 0 bases, with 14 bases between the two germline ends. CDR1 is MDHEN and CDR2 is SYDVKM in the germline V gene. The CDR3 DNA follows: TGTGCCAGCAGTGTCCAAGACGGGATTAGCAATCAGCCCCAGCATTTT. Translated, it gives CASSVQDGISNQPQHF.

The chain carries TRBV28 and TRBJ2-2; TRBD1 aligns across 9 bases. The CDR3 extends over 14 amino acids. J lost 6 bases, V lost 6 bases, and 5 bases had no gene match. The V gene's germline CDR1 is MDHEN and CDR2 SYDVKM. DNA for the CDR3: TGTGCCAGCAGCCTACAGGGGGCGCCCGGGGAGCTGTTTTTT. Its translation is CASSLQGAPGELFF.

The CDR3: CSVEEPAGGPAKNIQYF. The DNA of the CDR3 is TGCAGCGTTGAAGAGCCGGCAGGGGGCCCGGCCAAAAACATTCAGTACTTC. This chain joins TRBV29-1 and TRBJ2-4, with 8 bases fitting TRBD1. V lost 0 bases to trimming and J lost 1 base; unmatched junction nucleotides: 8. CDR1 is SQVTM and CDR2 is ANQGSEA in the germline V gene. The CDR3 consists of 17 residues.

V gene TRBV5-1 combines with J gene TRBJ2-5; D ambiguous. This CDR3 spans 16 amino acids. The germline V and J ends were trimmed by 0 bases and 0 bases, with 12 bases remaining between them. Germline V gene data show CDR1 as SGHRS and CDR2 as YFSETQ. The CDR3 sequence: CASSLAPWSDQETQYF. In DNA, the CDR3 is TGCGCCAGCAGCTTGGCCCCGTGGTCAGACCAAGAGACCCAGTACTTC.

This rearrangement joins TRBV5-1 to TRBJ2-2; 10 positions match TRBD2. With 4 bases clipped from V and 7 bases from J, the junction kept 16 bases outside the gene matches. The CDR3 is 18 residues long. CDR1 is SGHRS, CDR2 YFSETQ, per germline. CDR3 region: CASSPGTAGLAYVGELFF. In DNA, the CDR3 is TGCGCCAGCAGCCCTGGGACGGCGGGACTAGCGTACGTCGGGGAGCTGTTTTTT.

This sequence joins TRBV2 and TRBJ2-1; 16 nucleotides agree with TRBD2. This CDR3 has 16 amino acids. V shed 5 bases and J 6 bases; nucleotides not matched to a gene: 4. Germline loops: CDR1 SNHLY, CDR2 FYNNEI. CDR3 in DNA: TGTGCCAGCAGTTGGGGACTAGCGGGGGGGTCCAATGAGCAGTTCTTC. It yields the protein CASSWGLAGGSNEQFF.

The chain joins TRBV6-5 to TRBJ1-2, with 7 bases matching TRBD1. Germline assignment: CDR1 MNHEY and CDR2 SVGAGI. With 6 bases clipped from V and 7 bases from J, the junction kept 8 bases outside the gene matches. The CDR3 has 13 amino acids. CDR3 sequence (DNA): TGTGCCAGCAGCTCGACAGGGCCTAGTGGCTACACCTTC. Its translation: CASSSTGPSGYTF.